The TCR beta chain described here comes from a study of Ad26.COV2.S vaccination and SARS-CoV-2 variants. Across the whole study: Ad26.COV2.S shots went into the muscle once or twice, 56 days apart. Broader study findings: Possibly, TCR breadth and depth analyses underestimated total T cell responses. Substantial response breadth was reportedly seen for spike-specific CD8+ and CD4+ T cells after vaccination.

The protocol was immunoSEQ multiplex PCR, while the TCRdb copy is restricted to in-frame clones and leaves out a portion. The sample contains about 320,000 clones, around four fifths of which appear only once. Of note for this clone: Antigen: not known.

As to treatment: some 20 received Ad26.COV2.S at low or high dose, single or two shots; roughly 5 received placebo; per-sample allocation not given. Sampling happened 63 days after the first vaccine or placebo injection. As its vector, the vaccine had Ad26, which expressed Wuhan-strain SARS-CoV-2 spike. The TCR originated in a person between 18 and 59 years old who received the Ad26.COV2.S COVID-19 vaccine or a placebo. Sequencing used peripheral blood, obtained in a trial of Ad26.COV2.S vaccine versus placebo.

CDR3 loop: CASSFLIGSGGATTNEQFF. The DNA of the CDR3 is TGTGCCAGCAGCTTTCTTATTGGTAGCGGGGGGGCTACTACAAATGAGCAGTTCTTC. This chain connects TRBV7-9 to TRBJ2-1; 11 nucleotides line up with TRBD2. Germline assignment: CDR1 SEHNR and CDR2 FQNEAQ (reference sequence). This CDR3 contains 19 residues. J lost 7 bases, V lost 3 bases, and 17 bases had no gene match.